This TCR beta chain was recorded in a study of cytomegalovirus exposure and HLA in healthy donors. The CDR3 is made up of 16 amino acids. Germline CDR1 reads MNHEY; CDR2 reads SVGAGI. Trimming left V 2 bases short and J 3 bases short, with 15 bases between. The PCR made use of 60 Vbeta and 13 Jbeta primers. Produced via immunoSEQ multiplex PCR; TCRdb's table is partial and in-frame only. Of about 160,000 clones in the sample, about 80% were seen once. Study outcomes and limitations: With further analysis later on, most CMV-associated TCR beta chains appeared HLA-restricted.

To note about this clone: Its specificity is unknown.

Sampled while nominally healthy, donors likely had unrecorded immune exposures. This receptor was obtained from a woman between 45 and 65 years old in good health and CMV-seropositive. The V and J genes are TRBV6-5 and TRBJ2-3, with a possible D match to TRBD2 (6 bases). What was sequenced was PBMCs. The CDR3 DNA is TGTGCCAGCAGTTACCCTGGGGGGACGAGAACAGATACGCAGTATTTT. Amino acid sequence: CASSYPGGTRTDTQYF.